The text below deals with one T cell receptor beta chain. Its specificity is unknown. This sample stems from a study of somatic mutations in cytotoxic T cells in rheumatoid arthritis. On the study more broadly: Flow sorting of some V beta antibody-stained T cells reached nearly 100% purity, with V beta1+ cells also TCRB-sequenced.

This CDR3 spans 15 amino acids. From germline, CDR1 is MDHEN and CDR2 SYDVKM. With V trimmed by 1 base and J by 3 bases, 5 bases remained unmatched. Here immunoSEQ multiplex PCR was the method, and the copy in TCRdb shows in-frame clones only, minus some. Of some 6,700 clones in the sample, about 68% were seen once. Researchers isolated CD4+ and CD8+ cells by positive magnetic bead selection and then checked their purity by flow cytometry. General study findings and limits: Slight TRBV07 underrepresentation in rheumatoid arthritis patients went unadjusted for multiple comparisons. A single CD8+ clone exceeded 20% of CD8+ cells in about an eighth of the roughly 65 patients.

Source material: CD8+ T cells sorted from blood. This sequence joins TRBV28 and TRBJ2-5, with 7 nucleotides matching TRBD2. The clonotype was recovered from a woman in her sixties in good health. This CDR3 is CASSLLRLAKETQYF. CDR3 sequence (DNA): TGTGCCAGCAGTTTATTACGACTAGCTAAAGAGACCCAGTACTTC.